The 23 T cell receptor beta chains below all came from one sample that was sequenced in a study of resident and recirculating memory T cells in vitiligo. The table came from immunoSEQ multiplex PCR; TCRdb's copy has only in-frame clones and leaves some out. In the table there are 70,000 to 95,000 clones, about 90% of which are singletons. Specimen: blood. The origin of the receptors is a male donor with vitiligo.

V is TRBV6-5 and J is TRBJ2-7; D possibly corresponds to TRBD2 (7 bases). Germline lookup yields CDR1 MNHEY and CDR2 SVGAGI. The CDR3 covers 14 residues. V dropped 6 bases and J dropped 0 bases, with 12 bases sitting between them. CDR3 loop: CASRGGASSYEQYF. The CDR3 bases are TGTGCCAGCAGGGGGGGGGCGTCCTCCTACGAGCAGTACTTC.

The chain joins TRBV27 to TRBJ2-1; 11 nucleotides agree with TRBD2. Looked up from germline, CDR1 is MNHEY and CDR2 is SMNVEV (reference sequence). The J segment lost 9 bases and the V segment lost 5 bases, leaving 9 bases of the junction unmatched. This CDR3 contains 15 residues. CDR3 residues: CASSPRLAGGFEQFF. Here the CDR3 DNA reads TGTGCCAGCAGTCCCCGGCTAGCGGGAGGCTTTGAGCAGTTCTTC.

The chain joins TRBV5-1 to TRBJ2-2; 8 nucleotides align to TRBD2. CDR3 length equals 15 residues. Germline CDR1 reads SGHRS; CDR2 reads YFSETQ. V gave up 4 bases and J gave up 5 bases; unmatched junction bases: 7. The CDR3 protein is CASSPEAGETGELFF. CDR3 coding DNA: TGCGCCAGCAGCCCCGAAGCGGGAGAAACCGGGGAGCTGTTTTTT. The whole variable domain, remainder taken from reference TRBV5-1 and TRBJ2-2, is KAGVTQTPRYLIKTRGQQVTLSCSPISGHRSVSWYQQTPGQGLQFLFEYFSETQRNKGNFPGRFSGRQFSNSRSEMNVSTLELGDSALYLCASSPEAGETGELFFGEGSRLTVL.

CDR3 in amino acids: CASSPADRETGELFF. DNA of the CDR3: TGTGCCAGCAGTCCAGCGGATCGTGAAACCGGGGAGCTGTTTTTT. V gene TRBV28 combines with J gene TRBJ2-2, with TRBD2 as a possible D gene (5 bases). The ends were cut back, 5 bases at V and 5 bases at J, with 15 bases in the middle. Germline V gene lookup returns CDR1 MDHEN and CDR2 SYDVKM. The CDR3 loop spans 15 amino acids.

This chain joins TRBV2 and TRBJ2-5; 9 nucleotides line up with TRBD2. This CDR3 is built from 17 residues. V shed 6 bases, J shed 4 bases, and the junction held 15 bases outside the gene matches. The germline V gene has CDR1 SNHLY and CDR2 FYNNEI. This CDR3 reads CASRYVAGARGRETQYF. The CDR3, as DNA: TGTGCCAGCAGATATGTAGCGGGGGCGAGGGGGCGAGAGACCCAGTACTTC.

The chain is built from TRBV28 and TRBJ2-7; D perhaps matches TRBD1 (6 bases). CDR1 is MDHEN, CDR2 SYDVKM, per germline. With 3 bases removed from V and 2 bases from J, the gap between germline ends came to 11 bases. This CDR3 has 14 amino acids. The CDR3: CASSFPGTTYEQYF. Here the CDR3 DNA reads TGTGCCAGCAGTTTCCCCGGGACAACCTACGAGCAGTACTTC.

This chain connects TRBV10-2 to TRBJ2-5; D gene ambiguous. Germline V CDR1 and CDR2: WSHSY, SAAADI. The V gene lost 6 bases and the J gene lost 5 bases, with 13 bases spanning the gap. The CDR3 extends over 13 amino acids. The CDR3 spells CASSPVVEETQYF. DNA of the CDR3: TGCGCCAGCAGCCCCGTAGTGGAGGAGACCCAGTACTTC.

This chain joins TRBV11-2 and TRBJ1-2; no clear D. Trimming took 1 base from V and 0 from J, leaving 9 bases between them. Germline V CDR1 and CDR2: SGHAT, FQNNGV. There are 15 residues in the CDR3. CDR3 amino acids: CASSLGEATNYGYTF. CDR3 in DNA: TGTGCCAGCAGCTTAGGGGAGGCAACTAACTATGGCTACACCTTC.

The chain combines TRBV5-3 with TRBJ2-7; maybe TRBD2 (6 bases). TRBV5-3 is an open reading frame whose function is uncertain. CDR3 length equals 15 residues. Trimming shortened V by 4 bases and J by 4 bases, and 18 bases separated the two germline ends. The CDR3 loop is CARSPRLVAIYEQYF. The CDR3 DNA reads TGTGCCAGAAGCCCGAGACTAGTGGCAATTTACGAGCAGTACTTC.

This chain links TRBV6-7 with TRBJ2-7; D call uncertain. TRBV6-7 is treated as an ORF (open reading frame) with a function not yet certain. The CDR3 totals 14 residues. Deletions cut 11 bases from V and 0 bases from J, with 17 bases between. The CDR3 DNA follows: TGTGCCTCTAACCGAGCCTCCTGCTCCTACGAGCAGTACTTC. Translated: CASNRASCSYEQYF.

The rearrangement links TRBV7-9 to TRBJ1-5; D is unresolved. This CDR3 is built from 13 residues. V dropped 3 bases and J dropped 2 bases, with 5 bases sitting between them. Germline loops: CDR1 SEHNR, CDR2 FQNEAQ (reference sequence). CDR3 amino acids: CASSFPGNQPQHF. The DNA of the CDR3 is TGTGCCAGCAGCTTCCCGGGCAATCAGCCCCAGCATTTT.

This sequence joins TRBV7-7 and TRBJ2-5, with D possibly being TRBD2 (5 bases). V dropped 5 bases and J dropped 9 bases, with 19 bases sitting between them. This CDR3 has 14 amino acids. Germline loops: CDR1 SSHAT, CDR2 FNYEAQ (reference sequence). This chain's CDR3 is CASSAESGPGAQYF. The CDR3 nucleotides read TGTGCCAGCAGCGCGGAGTCCGGGCCCGGGGCCCAGTACTTC. Combining the CDR3 with reference TRBV7-7 and TRBJ2-5 gives the whole variable domain GAGVSQSPRYKVTKRGQDVTLRCDPISSHATLYWYQQALGQGPEFLTYFNYEAQPDKSGLPSDRFSAERPEGSISTLTIQRTEQRDSAMYRCASSAESGPGAQYFGPGTRLLVL.

V and J are TRBV6-1 and TRBJ1-2; D is uncertain. The CDR3 sequence is 10 residues long. Per the germline V gene, CDR1 is MNHNS and CDR2 is SASEGT. Deletions cut 7 bases from V and 3 bases from J, with 3 bases between. The CDR3 protein is CASTDYGYTF. Written as DNA, the CDR3 is TGTGCCAGCACCGACTATGGCTACACCTTC.

CDR3 loop: CASSKTDRAHEQYF. Written as DNA, the CDR3 is TGTGCCAGCAGTAAGACGGACAGGGCCCACGAGCAGTACTTC. The chain is built from TRBV28 and TRBJ2-7; 8 bases line up with TRBD1. This CDR3 comprises 14 residues. CDR1 MDHEN and CDR2 SYDVKM come from the germline V gene. Trimming removed 5 bases from V and 5 bases from J; junction bases left unmatched: 8.

The chain combines TRBV30 with TRBJ2-2; D gene ambiguous. Germline loops: CDR1 GTSNPN, CDR2 SVGIG (reference sequence). The V end lost 3 bases, the J end lost 4 bases, and 6 bases lay between the germline ends. The CDR3 spans 12 residues. CDR3 sequence: CAWSLLTGELFF. The CDR3 DNA sequence: TGTGCCTGGAGCCTCCTCACCGGGGAGCTGTTTTTT.

This sequence joins TRBV27 and TRBJ2-5; TRBD1 agrees at 10 bases. The germline CDR1 and CDR2 sequences are MNHEY and SMNVEV (reference sequence). This CDR3 region has 15 residues. After removal of 3 bases from V and 4 bases from J, the junction contained 5 bases not matched to a gene. For the CDR3, the DNA is TGTGCCAGCAGTTTGTGGGACAGGGGTGTAGAGACCCAGTACTTC. Protein: CASSLWDRGVETQYF.

The gene calls are TRBV2 and TRBJ2-1; the D gene is possibly TRBD2 (5 bases). V lost 8 bases and J 10 bases, leaving 15 bases between the germline ends. Germline V gives CDR1 SNHLY, CDR2 FYNNEI. The CDR3 is 12 residues long. CDR3 coding DNA: TGTGCCAGCTGGCGAGAGCGGCGGGAGCAGTTCTTC. It translates to CASWRERREQFF.

The gene calls are TRBV7-9 and TRBJ1-4; 9 positions match TRBD1. V lost 2 bases to trimming and J lost 11 bases; unmatched junction nucleotides: 9. Germline V lookup: CDR1 SEHNR, CDR2 FQNEAQ (reference sequence). The CDR3 is made up of 15 amino acids. The CDR3 protein is CASSLSGTGPHKLFF. CDR3 in DNA: TGTGCCAGCAGCTTATCCGGGACAGGGCCCCATAAACTGTTTTTT.

This rearrangement joins TRBV28 to TRBJ2-3; D unresolved. Germline values: CDR1 MDHEN, CDR2 SYDVKM. The CDR3 sequence is 14 residues long. V lost 2 bases, J lost 4 bases, and 10 bases lay in between. The CDR3 region is CASSLRDTADTQYF. CDR3 coding DNA: TGTGCCAGCAGTTTACGTGATACGGCAGATACGCAGTATTTT. Supplemented by reference TRBV28 and TRBJ2-3, the full variable domain reads DVKVTQSSRYLVKRTGEKVFLECVQDMDHENMFWYRQDPGLGLRLIYFSYDVKMKEKGDIPEGYSVSREKKERFSLILESASTNQTSMYLCASSLRDTADTQYFGPGTRLTVL.

This clone was counted a single time. The V call is TRBV7-6, the J call TRBJ1-5; D may be TRBD1 (5 bases). This CDR3 comprises 15 residues. V lost 4 bases, J lost 1 base, and 11 bases lay in between. From germline, CDR1 is SGHVS and CDR2 FNYEAQ. The chain's CDR3 is CASSSLEGSNQPQHF. CDR3 coding DNA: TGTGCCAGCAGCTCCTTGGAGGGGAGCAATCAGCCCCAGCATTTT.

This clone was detected only once. This chain uses TRBV27 with TRBJ2-6; D call uncertain. The V gene's germline CDR1 is MNHEY and CDR2 SMNVEV (reference sequence). V was trimmed by 8 bases and J by 0 bases, leaving 5 bases between them. CDR3 length: 13 residues. The CDR3, as DNA: TGTGCCAGCCGTATCTCTGGGGCCAACGTCCTGACTTTC. This codes for CASRISGANVLTF.

CDR3: CASLRGGETQYF. The CDR3 coding sequence is TGTGCCAGCCTTAGAGGGGGTGAGACCCAGTACTTC. This rearrangement joins TRBV6-1 to TRBJ2-5; D is perhaps TRBD1 (6 bases). This CDR3 is 12 amino acids long. V was shortened by 8 bases and J by 5 bases, with 12 bases between the two germline ends. Germline assignment: CDR1 MNHNS and CDR2 SASEGT.

This chain uses TRBV5-8 with TRBJ2-2, with a tentative D call TRBD1 (6 bases). CDR1 SGHTS and CDR2 YDEGEE come from the germline V gene. V shed 10 bases and J shed 0 bases, with 19 bases lying between them. This CDR3 contains 16 residues. This CDR3 is CARPQGRNPNTGELFF. The CDR3 coding sequence is TGTGCCCGACCTCAGGGGAGAAATCCGAACACCGGGGAGCTGTTTTTT.